This T cell receptor beta chain comes out of a study of cytotoxic CD8 clonotypes in ibrutinib-treated CLL. Across the study: Response samples were taken after a median of approximately 11 months on treatment, range 6 to 36. Study-wide results and limits: The clonality went up when patients responded to ibrutinib and dropped back toward baseline at progression.

The TCR beta libraries used roughly 2.2 micrograms of genomic DNA that came from cryopreserved PBMCs. In the case of this clone: Its antigen is unidentified.

The assay was immunoSEQ multiplex PCR, and TCRdb's table has in-frame clones only and misses some. The repertoire holds about 97,000 clones, with approximately 82% as singletons. The CDR3 sequence is 14 residues long. The V end was cut by 4 bases, the J end by 4 bases, with 14 bases between. Germline V gene sequence: CDR1 SGHNT, CDR2 YYREEE (reference sequence). The sequence was collected from a human donor with chronic lymphocytic leukemia. V is TRBV5-4 and J is TRBJ1-2, with D possibly matching TRBD1 (6 bases). Sample: PBMCs, taken after 12 months of ibrutinib treatment. CDR3 loop: CASSERTALYGYTF. The CDR3 region has the DNA TGTGCCAGCAGCGAAAGGACAGCGCTCTATGGCTACACCTTC.